The rows below give T cell receptor beta chains drawn from one sample of a study of T cells in narcolepsy. Here immunoSEQ multiplex PCR was the method, and the copy in TCRdb shows in-frame clones only, minus some. The table records approximately 20,000 clones, approximately 90% of them present only once. Sequencing was carried out using CD45RA- memory CD4+ T cells from PBMCs. The source is a human donor with narcolepsy. Both conserved end residues are part of each CDR3. D genes are given only for firm matches. Not every row has a clone size; where given, it reads once, few, many or a size class.

abundance	v_gene	j_gene	d_gene	CDR3aa	CDR3nt
.	TRBV29-1	TRBJ1-5	TRBD1	CSSRQGDQPQHF	TGCAGCTCAAGACAGGGGGATCAGCCCCAGCATTTT
.	TRBV5-1	TRBJ1-4	.	CASSSQGSTLPREKLFF	TGCGCCAGCAGCTCCCAGGGGTCCACTCTTCCGCGGGAAAAACTGTTTTTT
few	TRBV5-5	TRBJ2-7	.	CASSPGALRGEQYF	TGTGCCAGCAGCCCGGGGGCCCTACGGGGCGAGCAGTACTTC
.	TRBV27	TRBJ1-1	.	CASSLWGVDTEAFF	TGTGCCAGCAGTTTATGGGGCGTCGACACTGAAGCTTTCTTT
.	TRBV5-4	TRBJ2-4	.	CASSVGSVQYF	TGTGCCAGCAGCGTGGGGAGCGTTCAGTACTTC
.	TRBV10-3	TRBJ1-2	.	CAISSHGNYGYTF	TGTGCCATCAGTTCCCACGGGAACTATGGCTACACCTTC
.	TRBV5-1	TRBJ2-7	.	CASSVGYGYSYEQYF	TGCGCCAGCAGCGTAGGCTACGGGTATAGCTACGAGCAGTACTTC
few	TRBV6-5	TRBJ2-1	TRBD2	CASRRGLANNEQFF	TGTGCCAGCAGAAGGGGACTAGCAAACAATGAGCAGTTCTTC
.	TRBV4-2	TRBJ2-5	.	CASSQDRAQETQYF	TGTGCCAGCAGCCAAGACAGAGCCCAAGAGACCCAGTACTTC
.	TRBV18	TRBJ2-3	TRBD2	CASSPRAGSTDTQYF	TGTGCCAGCTCACCACGAGCGGGAAGCACAGATACGCAGTATTTT
.	TRBV7-2	TRBJ1-6	TRBD1	CASSLAGGWSPLHF	TGTGCCAGCAGCTTAGCAGGGGGCTGGTCACCCCTCCACTTT
once	TRBV19	TRBJ2-3	.	CASSMGGLETQYF	TGTGCCAGTAGTATGGGAGGCTTAGAGACGCAGTATTTT
.	TRBV20-1	TRBJ2-7	.	CSASGPYEQYF	TGCAGTGCTAGTGGTCCCTACGAGCAGTACTTC
.	TRBV5-4	TRBJ2-1	.	CASSLVRGSYNEQFF	TGTGCCAGCAGCTTGGTGCGGGGCTCCTACAATGAGCAGTTCTTC
.	TRBV5-4	TRBJ2-7	.	CASSLGTNSEQYF	TGTGCCAGCAGCTTGGGGACTAACTCCGAGCAGTACTTC
once	TRBV5-1	TRBJ2-2	TRBD2	CASSATSGETGELFF	TGCGCCAGCAGCGCGACTAGCGGAGAGACCGGGGAGCTGTTTTTT
.	TRBV20-1	TRBJ2-7	.	CSARSSGEQYF	TGCAGTGCTAGAAGTAGCGGCGAGCAGTACTTC
.	TRBV19	TRBJ1-2	.	CASSIPGQNNYGYTF	TGTGCCAGTAGTATCCCTGGACAGAATAACTATGGCTACACCTTC
.	TRBV10-3	TRBJ1-5	.	CAISVDSYNQPQHF	TGTGCCATCAGTGTTGACAGTTACAATCAGCCCCAGCATTTT
.	TRBV11-2	TRBJ2-7	TRBD1	CASSLRQGAYEQYF	TGTGCCAGCAGCTTAAGGCAGGGGGCCTACGAGCAGTACTTC
.	TRBV5-6	TRBJ1-3	.	CASSLQLQRSSGNTIYF	TGTGCCAGCAGCTTGCAACTACAGAGAAGCTCTGGAAACACCATATATTTT
.	TRBV15	TRBJ2-1	TRBD2	CATSRSSGSYNEQFF	TGTGCCACCAGCAGATCTAGCGGGAGCTACAATGAGCAGTTCTTC
.	TRBV28	TRBJ1-2	.	CASRGEGYGYTF	TGTGCCAGCAGGGGGGAGGGCTATGGCTACACCTTC
.	TRBV5-4	TRBJ2-3	TRBD2	CASSLWLAGISDTQYF	TGTGCCAGCAGTTTGTGGCTAGCGGGTATATCAGATACGCAGTATTTT
.	TRBV30	TRBJ1-5	.	CACSTGTSQPQHF	TGTGCCTGTTCAACAGGGACGAGTCAGCCCCAGCATTTT
few	TRBV5-1	TRBJ2-5	.	CASSSGASQGETQYF	TGCGCCAGCAGCTCGGGGGCTAGCCAGGGGGAGACCCAGTACTTC
.	TRBV19	TRBJ1-2	TRBD1	CATTPGQGSYGYTF	TGTGCCACCACCCCGGGACAGGGATCCTATGGCTACACCTTC
.	TRBV6-5	TRBJ1-1	.	CASRRGSLNTEAFF	TGTGCCAGCAGAAGGGGCAGTCTGAACACTGAAGCTTTCTTT
.	TRBV27	TRBJ2-4	TRBD2	CASSYRASGVVYF	TGTGCCAGCAGTTATCGGGCTAGCGGGGTAGTATACTTC
.	TRBV10-3	TRBJ1-5	.	CAISETGNQPQHF	TGTGCCATCAGTGAGACAGGCAATCAGCCCCAGCATTTT
.	TRBV28	TRBJ2-2	.	CASSILKGTGELFF	TGTGCCAGCAGTATTCTTAAGGGAACCGGGGAGCTGTTTTTT
.	TRBV4-2	TRBJ1-4	TRBD1	CASSPGPSTGDEKLFF	TGTGCCAGCAGCCCCGGGCCTTCCACAGGGGATGAAAAACTGTTTTTT
.	TRBV5-4	TRBJ2-5	TRBD1	CASSGGQPIKGETQYF	TGTGCCAGCAGCGGGGGACAGCCCATCAAGGGAGAGACCCAGTACTTC
.	TRBV6-5	TRBJ2-7	.	CQLREQYF	TGTCAATTAAGGGAGCAGTACTTC
.	TRBV4-1	TRBJ1-5	.	CASSQDGGVGNQPQHF	TGCGCCAGCAGCCAAGATGGTGGGGTTGGCAATCAGCCCCAGCATTTT
once	TRBV9	TRBJ2-1	.	CASSVDGVNYNEQFF	TGTGCCAGCAGCGTCGACGGGGTCAACTACAATGAGCAGTTCTTC
.	TRBV6-5	TRBJ1-2	.	CASSGTTANYGYTF	TGTGCCAGCAGCGGCACGACAGCTAACTATGGCTACACCTTC
.	TRBV11-1	TRBJ2-2	TRBD2	CASSLTKRGGVVTGELFF	TGTGCCAGCAGCTTAACTAAGCGGGGAGGGGTCGTCACCGGGGAGCTGTTTTTT
.	TRBV29-1	TRBJ2-5	TRBD1	CSGAGGGLSETQYF	TGCAGCGGCGCAGGGGGCGGGTTATCAGAGACCCAGTACTTC
once	TRBV5-7	TRBJ1-2	.	CASSLPPRRTNYGYTF	TGTGCCAGCAGCTTGCCCCCCAGGCGTACTAACTATGGCTACACCTTC
.	TRBV6-1	TRBJ2-1	TRBD1	CASSDRGQGHNEQFF	TGTGCCAGCAGTGACAGGGGACAGGGGCACAATGAGCAGTTCTTC